Given below is one T cell receptor beta chain in context. Antigen unknown. In germline, CDR1 is SGHRS, CDR2 YFSETQ. V lost 4 bases to trimming and J lost 5 bases; unmatched junction nucleotides: 2. The CDR3 loop spans 14 amino acids. PCR involved 60 Vbeta and 13 Jbeta primers. Assay used: immunoSEQ multiplex PCR; TCRdb lists only in-frame clones, some missing. Here the sample spans around 80,000 clones, nearly 80% being singletons. This sample was included in a study of cytomegalovirus exposure and HLA in healthy donors. Study at large: There were 117 million unique TCR beta sequences, drawn from approximately 180 million T cells, in an earlier analysis.

This cohort consisted of healthy bone marrow donors. Although they were nominally healthy when sampled, donors likely had unrecorded immune exposures. Study observations and caveats: Clonal expansion, a later analysis showed, was greater in HLA-associated TCR beta chains than in equally common others.

Sequencing input: PBMCs. This clonotype was sampled from a female donor in good health and CMV-seronegative. The genes are TRBV5-1 and TRBJ2-1; the match to TRBD2 covers 11 bases. In DNA, the CDR3 is TGCGCCAGCAGCCCGGGACTAGCGGACAATGAGCAGTTCTTC. It encodes CASSPGLADNEQFF.